These 30 T cell receptor beta chains were sequenced from one sample in a study of cytomegalovirus exposure and HLA in healthy donors. 13 Jbeta primers and 60 Vbeta primers were used for the PCR. Assay used: immunoSEQ multiplex PCR; TCRdb lists only in-frame clones, some missing. The repertoire table contains 120,000 to 150,000 clones. Sequenced sample: PBMCs. The receptors stem from a woman aged 45-59 years in good health and CMV-seronegative.

This rearrangement joins TRBV28 to TRBJ1-2; the D is unclear. CDR1 is MDHEN and CDR2 is SYDVKM in the germline V gene. Between the trimmed V and J ends, which lost 5 bases and 8 bases, there was a span of 15 bases. This CDR3 region has 13 residues. CDR3 residues: CASSPRVLGGYTF. CDR3 nucleotides: TGTGCCAGCAGTCCGAGGGTCCTGGGAGGCTACACCTTC.

The chain combines TRBV19 with TRBJ1-5, with D uncertain. V was cut by 3 bases and J by 3 bases, with 6 bases left in between. Germline V gene sequence: CDR1 LNHDA, CDR2 SQIVND (reference sequence). The CDR3 has 13 amino acids. The CDR3 spells CASSIPYNQPQHF. The CDR3 coding sequence is TGTGCCAGTAGTATCCCCTACAATCAGCCCCAGCATTTT.

This chain connects TRBV5-1 to TRBJ1-6; TRBD1 matches at 8 bases. The CDR3 extends over 14 amino acids. Trimming removed 3 bases from V and 8 bases from J; junction bases left unmatched: 4. Looked up from germline, CDR1 is SGHRS and CDR2 is YFSETQ. The CDR3 sequence: CASSSVQGDSPLHF. The CDR3 DNA sequence: TGCGCCAGCAGCTCCGTACAGGGGGATTCACCCCTCCACTTT. Complete variable domain (other parts from reference TRBV5-1 and TRBJ1-6): KAGVTQTPRYLIKTRGQQVTLSCSPISGHRSVSWYQQTPGQGLQFLFEYFSETQRNKGNFPGRFSGRQFSNSRSEMNVSTLELGDSALYLCASSSVQGDSPLHFGNGTRLTVT.

V gene TRBV28 combines with J gene TRBJ2-3; 13 bases fit TRBD2. After removal of 6 bases from V and 6 bases from J, the junction contained 6 bases not matched to a gene. CDR1 and CDR2 (germline): MDHEN, SYDVKM. The CDR3 has 15 amino acids. In DNA, the CDR3 is TGTGCCAGCAGCACACTAGCGGGAGGGTCGGATACGCAGTATTTT. Its protein is CASSTLAGGSDTQYF.

The chain carries TRBV4-2 and TRBJ1-1; 8 bases map to TRBD1. With V trimmed by 3 bases and J by 2 bases, 5 bases remained unmatched. The CDR3 is 15 residues long. Germline CDR1 and CDR2: LGHNA and YNFKEQ. The CDR3 DNA reads TGTGCCAGCAGCCACGTGGGACAGGCTAACACTGAAGCTTTCTTT. As protein: CASSHVGQANTEAFF.

The V gene is TRBV9, the J gene TRBJ2-2; D might be TRBD2 (5 bases). Germline V gene lookup returns CDR1 SGDLS and CDR2 YYNGEE. This CDR3 comprises 15 residues. V shed 4 bases and J shed 5 bases, with 15 bases lying between them. The CDR3 nucleotides read TGTGCCAGCAGCCCTCGAGGGAGTAGGACCGGGGAGCTGTTTTTT. Translation gives CASSPRGSRTGELFF.

This chain uses TRBV19 with TRBJ2-7; 8 bases line up with TRBD1. Germline CDR1 reads LNHDA; CDR2 reads SQIVND (reference sequence). V lost 7 bases and J lost 6; bases outside the gene matches: 11. The CDR3 runs 14 residues. CDR3 in DNA: TGTGCCAGTAACCCAGGCAGGGGGCGCCGCGAGCAGTACTTC. Protein product: CASNPGRGRREQYF.

V gene TRBV14 combines with J gene TRBJ1-2, with 7 bases that match TRBD1. The CDR3 has 15 residues. Per germline, CDR1 SGHDN and CDR2 FVKESK. V trimming: 5 bases; J trimming: 7 bases; junction bases outside the gene matches: 13. The CDR3 is CASSANTGALGGYTF. The CDR3 nucleotides read TGTGCCAGCAGCGCAAACACAGGGGCTCTTGGTGGCTACACCTTC.

This chain uses TRBV6-6 with TRBJ1-5; 8 bases fit TRBD1. This CDR3 comprises 15 residues. Trimming took 5 bases from V and 5 from J; bases not matched to a gene: 8. Germline values: CDR1 MNHNY, CDR2 SVGAGI (reference sequence). CDR3 loop: CASSTGQGRDQPQHF. The DNA of the CDR3 is TGTGCCAGCAGTACAGGACAGGGCAGGGATCAGCCCCAGCATTTT.

The gene calls are TRBV5-4 and TRBJ2-1, with 12 bases that match TRBD2. The length of the CDR3 is 17 residues. Germline lookup yields CDR1 SGHNT and CDR2 YYREEE (reference sequence). V shed 3 bases and J 4 bases; nucleotides not matched to a gene: 8. The CDR3 sequence is CASSSATSGGPYNEQFF. Here the CDR3 DNA reads TGTGCCAGCAGCTCGGCGACTAGCGGGGGTCCATACAATGAGCAGTTCTTC.

This chain joins TRBV28 and TRBJ2-1; D gene unclear. Trimming cost V 7 bases and J 0 bases, with 13 bases left between them. Looked up from germline, CDR1 is MDHEN and CDR2 is SYDVKM. The CDR3 extends over 15 amino acids. The CDR3 DNA is TGTGCCAGCATTGCTACAGAGAGCTCCTACAATGAGCAGTTCTTC. It encodes CASIATESSYNEQFF.

The V and J genes are TRBV9 and TRBJ1-3; tentatively, D is TRBD1 (5 bases). The CDR3 is 15 residues long. Trimming shortened V by 3 bases and J by 0 bases, and 10 bases separated the two germline ends. The germline gives CDR1 SGDLS, CDR2 YYNGEE. CDR3: CASSAQGYSGNTIYF. The CDR3 DNA sequence: TGTGCCAGCAGCGCGCAGGGTTACTCTGGAAACACCATATATTTT.

This chain links TRBV6-1 with TRBJ1-1, with 8 bases matching TRBD1. The V gene end was trimmed by 6 bases and the J gene end by 1 base; junction bases not matched to a gene: 4. The CDR3 extends over 14 amino acids. Germline V gives CDR1 MNHNS, CDR2 SASEGT. The CDR3 reads CASSVQGANTEAFF. DNA for the CDR3: TGTGCCAGCAGCGTGCAGGGGGCGAACACTGAAGCTTTCTTT.

The chain joins TRBV30 to TRBJ1-5; 7 nucleotides line up with TRBD1. Germline assignment: CDR1 GTSNPN and CDR2 SVGIG (reference sequence). The CDR3 is made up of 14 amino acids. Trimming took 4 bases from V and 4 from J; bases not matched to a gene: 7. As DNA, the CDR3 is TGTGCCTGGAACCGGGACAGCCAGAATCAGCCCCAGCATTTT. Translating it yields CAWNRDSQNQPQHF.

This chain uses TRBV30 with TRBJ1-4, with D unresolved. The length of the CDR3 is 15 residues. V lost 5 bases to trimming and J lost 0 bases, with 13 bases between them. The germline V gene encodes CDR1 GTSNPN and CDR2 SVGIG (reference sequence). Here the CDR3 reads CAWGRGFATNEKLFF. The DNA for the CDR3 is TGTGCCTGGGGACGGGGTTTTGCAACTAATGAAAAACTGTTTTTT.

The V gene is TRBV18, the J gene TRBJ2-1; TRBD1 matches 7 bases. J lost 15 bases, V lost 8 bases, and 16 bases had no gene match. Germline V lookup: CDR1 KGHSH, CDR2 LQKENI. The CDR3 sequence is 13 residues long. CDR3 sequence reads: CASRGTITTGRFF. In nucleotides, the CDR3 is TGTGCCAGCCGTGGCACCATCACGACAGGGCGGTTCTTC.

The gene calls are TRBV30 and TRBJ1-2; D gene unclear. V lost 3 bases, J lost 1 base, and 3 bases lay in between. The CDR3 consists of 11 residues. Germline loops: CDR1 GTSNPN, CDR2 SVGIG (reference sequence). This chain's CDR3 is CAWRRNYGYTF. The DNA for the CDR3 is TGTGCCTGGAGGCGTAACTATGGCTACACCTTC.

This chain links TRBV25-1 with TRBJ1-6; 8 bases are a match to TRBD1. V trimming: 6 bases; J trimming: 10 bases; junction bases outside the gene matches: 2. CDR3 length equals 12 residues. From germline, CDR1 is MGHDK and CDR2 SYGVNS. CDR3 residues: CASRTGESPLHF. In DNA, the CDR3 is TGTGCCAGCAGGACAGGGGAATCACCCCTCCACTTT.

With respect to this clone: Other DNA sequences in this sample translate to the same CDR3. This sequence joins TRBV11-3 and TRBJ2-7, with D possibly TRBD1 on 5 matching bases. V was cut by 1 base and J by 4 bases, with 11 bases left in between. CDR1 is SGHNT and CDR2 is YENEEA in the germline V gene. The CDR3 covers 14 residues. The CDR3 bases are TGTGCCAGCAGCTTAGGCGACAGAAGTTACGAGCAGTACTTC. As protein: CASSLGDRSYEQYF.

V is TRBV9 and J is TRBJ1-5; perhaps TRBD1 as D (6 bases). The CDR3 is made up of 13 amino acids. V was shortened by 0 bases and J by 5 bases, with 6 bases between the two germline ends. Germline CDR1 and CDR2: SGDLS and YYNGEE. In nucleotides, the CDR3 is TGTGCCAGCAGCGTAGAGGGGGATCAGCCCCAGCATTTT. It translates to CASSVEGDQPQHF.

The rearrangement uses TRBV30 and TRBJ1-6; D is perhaps TRBD1 (6 bases). Germline-derived CDR1 and CDR2 are GTSNPN and SVGIG (reference sequence). The CDR3 is made up of 13 amino acids. Trimming removed 3 bases from V and 5 bases from J, with 8 bases in between. The CDR3 loop is CAWRQGNNSPLHF. The CDR3 nucleotides are TGTGCCTGGAGACAGGGAAATAATTCACCCCTCCACTTT.

The rearrangement links TRBV25-1 to TRBJ2-7; the match to TRBD2 covers 7 bases. The junction had 11 bases not matched to a gene; V was cut back by 0 bases and J by 3 bases. The length of the CDR3 is 17 residues. From germline, CDR1 is MGHDK and CDR2 SYGVNS. Here the CDR3 DNA reads TGTGCCAGCAGTGAATATGGAGGCGGGAGCGGGGACTACGAGCAGTACTTC. Translating gives CASSEYGGGSGDYEQYF.

The chain combines TRBV7-2 with TRBJ2-2, with D perhaps matching TRBD1 (7 bases). Per germline, CDR1 SGHTA and CDR2 FQGNSA. This CDR3 is built from 16 residues. Trimming shortened V by 5 bases and J by 0 bases, and 13 bases separated the two germline ends. This chain's CDR3 is CASSPLRGANTGELFF. DNA for the CDR3: TGTGCCAGCAGCCCACTCAGGGGGGCGAACACCGGGGAGCTGTTTTTT.

The chain recombines TRBV5-4 with TRBJ1-2, with a possible D match to TRBD1 (6 bases). The CDR3 contains 16 residues. Germline-derived CDR1 and CDR2 are SGHNT and YYREEE (reference sequence). Trimming shortened V by 3 bases and J by 2 bases, and 17 bases separated the two germline ends. The CDR3 DNA follows: TGTGCCAGCAGCTCGCCCGTTTACAGGGAAAACTATGGCTACACCTTC. It specifies CASSSPVYRENYGYTF.

The genes are TRBV10-3 and TRBJ2-3; D is perhaps TRBD2 (5 bases). This CDR3 comprises 15 residues. With 6 bases removed from V and 4 bases from J, the gap between germline ends came to 17 bases. The germline V gene encodes CDR1 ENHRY and CDR2 SYGVKD. The CDR3 protein is CAISPARGIPDTQYF. CDR3 bases: TGTGCCATCAGCCCCGCGCGAGGGATCCCAGATACGCAGTATTTT.

This chain uses TRBV30 with TRBJ1-5; 7 bases map to TRBD1. V shed 0 bases, J shed 4 bases, and the junction held 3 bases outside the gene matches. The CDR3 length is 14 residues. Per the germline V gene, CDR1 is GTSNPN and CDR2 is SVGIG (reference sequence). For the CDR3, the DNA is TGTGCCTGGAGTGTACGGACAGGTAATCAGCCCCAGCATTTT. Protein product: CAWSVRTGNQPQHF. The complete variable domain, with remaining parts taken from reference TRBV30 and TRBJ1-5, reads SQTIHQWPATLVQPVGSPLSLECTVEGTSNPNLYWYRQAAGRGLQLLFYSVGIGQISSEVPQNLSASRPQDRQFILSSKKLLLSDSGFYLCAWSVRTGNQPQHFGDGTRLSIL.

The V and J genes are TRBV4-2 and TRBJ2-7, with 10 nucleotides matching TRBD2. After removal of 1 base from V and 4 bases from J, the junction contained 4 bases not matched to a gene. The CDR3 contains 15 residues. Looked up from germline, CDR1 is LGHNA and CDR2 is YNFKEQ. For the CDR3, the DNA is TGTGCCAGCAGCCAAGGGTTAGCGGGGGGTTACGAGCAGTACTTC. Its protein is CASSQGLAGGYEQYF.

For the CDR3, the DNA is TGTGCCAGCAGCTTAGTGAAACTAGCGGGCACAGATACGCAGTATTTT. Protein product: CASSLVKLAGTDTQYF. The chain uses TRBV7-2 and TRBJ2-3, with TRBD2 identical over 8 bases. The CDR3 totals 16 residues. CDR1 and CDR2 (germline): SGHTA, FQGNSA. Losses at the gene ends were 1 base for V and 1 base for J; bases not matched to a gene: 4.

The chain couples TRBV7-3 to TRBJ2-1; perhaps TRBD1 as D (6 bases). Between the trimmed V and J ends, which lost 4 bases and 4 bases, there was a span of 8 bases. This CDR3 region has 13 residues. Germline V CDR1 and CDR2: SGHTA, FQGTGA. CDR3 DNA sequence: TGTGCCAGCAGCTGGGGGCGGTACAATGAGCAGTTCTTC. Its translation: CASSWGRYNEQFF.

The chain recombines TRBV4-1 with TRBJ2-5; 7 bases are shared with TRBD2. This CDR3 is 15 amino acids long. Germline trimming cut 0 bases from V and 5 bases from J; bases unmatched to any gene: 6. CDR1 is MGHRA, CDR2 YSYEKL, per germline. In DNA form, the CDR3 reads TGCGCCAGCAGCCAAGAGACCGGGAGGCGGGAGACCCAGTACTTC. Residues: CASSQETGRRETQYF.